The 7 T cell receptor beta chains in this list originate from one sample, sequenced in a study of blood T cell repertoires in COVID-19. The protocol was immunoSEQ multiplex PCR, while the TCRdb copy is restricted to in-frame clones and leaves out a portion. The table lists approximately 110,000 clones, 88% of them singletons. Specimen: peripheral blood. These receptors originate from a woman aged 50 to 60 with active or convalescent COVID-19.

CDR3 residues: CATSESRGSGRGDEQFF. CDR3 DNA: TGTGCCACCAGTGAATCCCGGGGTAGCGGGAGGGGGGATGAGCAGTTCTTC. This chain uses TRBV24-1 with TRBJ2-1; 11 bases are a match to TRBD2. CDR3 length equals 17 residues. V lost 4 bases and J lost 8; bases outside the gene matches: 12. Germline V gives CDR1 KGHDR, CDR2 SFDVKD.

The chain joins TRBV30 to TRBJ1-1, with D uncertain. In germline, CDR1 is GTSNPN, CDR2 SVGIG (reference sequence). The V and J ends lost 5 bases and 4 bases respectively, with 8 bases between them. The CDR3 loop spans 11 amino acids. The CDR3 region has the DNA TGTGCCTGGCTGAGATTCACTGAAGCTTTCTTT. Its translation is CAWLRFTEAFF.

The chain is built from TRBV6-5 and TRBJ1-1; 9 bases match TRBD1. Germline values: CDR1 MNHEY, CDR2 SVGAGI. The CDR3 contains 15 residues. V lost 6 bases and J lost 3; bases outside the gene matches: 8. DNA of the CDR3: TGTGCCAGCAGCCGACAGGGGGTTGTAGACACTGAAGCTTTCTTT. Its translation: CASSRQGVVDTEAFF.

This chain links TRBV7-9 with TRBJ2-4, with 8 bases identical to TRBD1. Germline CDR1 is SEHNR and CDR2 is FQNEAQ (reference sequence). Trimming removed 5 bases from V and 7 bases from J; junction bases left unmatched: 7. CDR3 length: 14 amino acids. CDR3 coding DNA: TGTGCCAGCAGCACCCGGACAGGGAATAACATTCAGTACTTC. It encodes CASSTRTGNNIQYF. The whole variable domain, filled in from reference TRBV7-9 and TRBJ2-4, reads DTGVSQNPRHKITKRGQNVTFRCDPISEHNRLYWYRQTLGQGPEFLTYFQNEAQLEKSRLLSDRFSAERPKGSFSTLEIQRTEQGDSAMYLCASSTRTGNNIQYFGAGTRLSVL.

The chain carries TRBV4-3 and TRBJ2-7, with D unresolved. The CDR3 has 13 amino acids. Germline V gene sequence: CDR1 LGHNA, CDR2 YSLEER. V was pared by 0 bases and J by 4 bases, with 7 bases between. CDR3 DNA: TGCGCCAGCAGCCAAGATCTCGGGTACGAGCAGTACTTC. Its protein product is CASSQDLGYEQYF.

The V call is TRBV19, the J call TRBJ1-2, with D maybe TRBD1 (5 bases). Between the trimmed V and J ends, which lost 5 bases and 7 bases, there was a span of 17 bases. Germline V CDR1 and CDR2: LNHDA, SQIVND (reference sequence). This CDR3 has 14 amino acids. The CDR3 bases are TGTGCCAGTAGTTACAGGATTACGAGCGTTGGCTACACCTTC. This gives the protein CASSYRITSVGYTF.

The V call is TRBV23-1, the J call TRBJ2-4; D gene unclear. TRBV23-1 is placed among ORFs of uncertain function. Trimming shortened V by 5 bases and J by 8 bases, and 16 bases separated the two germline ends. The CDR3 runs to 14 residues. CDR3 coding DNA: TGCGCCAGCAGTAAATTCTACGTGATGGACATTCAGTACTTC. Translated: CASSKFYVMDIQYF.